The clone carrying this TCR beta chain was recorded a few times. The sample originates from a study of blood T cell repertoires in COVID-19. Turning to the study itself: Acute-phase and convalescent COVID-19 samples originated in the United States, Italy and Spain. Sources were T cells, B-cell-depleted T cells, or PBMCs; the material itself was cDNA or gDNA.

It was during active infection that Seattle patients were enrolled and then longitudinally followed. The CDR3 is 18 residues long. V lost 2 bases to trimming and J lost 4 bases; unmatched junction nucleotides: 6. In germline, CDR1 is SGHTA, CDR2 FQGNSA. As handled by the study authors: Reference gene primer amplification in the assay estimated nucleated cell counts. Sequencing used immunoSEQ multiplex PCR; TCRdb keeps in-frame clones, though not all of them. The DNA was the basis for D and trimming; V, J and clone size are from that table. Counted here are about 160,000 clones, approximately 85% occurring once; the ten biggest clones make up approximately 7%.

V is TRBV7-2 and J is TRBJ2-1, with 15 nucleotides matching TRBD2. The TCR originated in a man older than 75 with COVID-19, enrolled during active disease. Sequenced: peripheral blood. The chain's CDR3 is CASSLRRTSGGVYNEQFF. The CDR3 DNA follows: TGTGCCAGCAGCTTACGGCGGACTAGCGGGGGGGTTTACAATGAGCAGTTCTTC.